This T cell receptor beta chain appears in the sequencing data of a study of shared clonotypes between healthy human individuals. Study summary: Donors had three CD4 naive, three CD4 memory, two CD8 naive and one CD8 memory plate apiece.

The method was immunoSEQ multiplex PCR; TCRdb's version includes in-frame clones alone and lacks a portion of them. The sample shows about 2.1 million clones, under 95% of them seen only once. Germline loops: CDR1 MNHNY, CDR2 SVGAGI (reference sequence). The CDR3 runs 15 residues. V was shortened by 2 bases and J by 2 bases, with 10 bases between the two germline ends. Terminally differentiated effector memory CD45RA+ cells were left out of the naive CD8 fraction, which was CD45RO-negative and positively selected for CCR7. Sequencing was done on a sample of naive CD8+ T cells from PBMCs. This receptor was identified in a man aged 18 to 35 in good health. Some clones in this sample may be carry-over from other donors' samples. The chain is built from TRBV6-6 and TRBJ2-1, with a tentative D call TRBD1 (6 bases). The CDR3 spells CASSYMDSPYNEQFF. Written as DNA, the CDR3 is TGTGCCAGCAGTTACATGGACAGCCCCTACAATGAGCAGTTCTTC.